Presented here are 17 T cell receptor beta chains from one specimen sequenced in a study of T-cell reconstitution after alpha-beta-depleted transplantation in children (dated by TCRdb to 2016 to 2017). Interpreted using the paper, the treatment or condition label stands for: allogeneic hematopoietic cell transplantation with graft depleted of TCRalphabeta T cells and CD19 B cells. Library preparation employed PCR. Sequencing used an Illumina HiSeq 2500. TCR libraries were prepared with molecular barcoding, using unique molecular identifiers to normalize TCRbeta repertoire quantification. TCRdb trimmed the raw reads at Q25, called clones with MiXCR and kept productive beta chains. One record per CDR3 amino acid sequence lists the most common genes and DNA. The table for this sample lists approximately 400,000 distinct CDR3 sequences; 15% to 20% of them were counted only once. The ten largest clones take up 25% to 35% of the sample.

Material: PBMCs, mostly from graft donor cells, obtained 360 days after TCRalphabeta/CD19-depleted stem cell transplant. The source of these receptors is a boy under two years old who had a stem cell transplant for Wiskott-Aldrich syndrome, so the T cells may come from the graft donor.

The V and J genes are TRBV7-9 and TRBJ2-2; D call uncertain. V was trimmed by 3 bases and J by 2 bases, leaving 10 bases between them. This CDR3 region has 15 residues. Germline V gives CDR1 SEHNR, CDR2 FQNEAQ (reference sequence). The CDR3 spells CASSLDPFNTGELFF. The CDR3 DNA reads as TGTGCCAGCAGCTTGGACCCTTTTAACACCGGGGAGCTGTTTTTT.

As for this clonotype: This may stem from a read error, because a much larger clone lies one nucleotide away. The rearrangement joins TRBV12-3 or TRBV12-4 to TRBJ1-3; D is ambiguous. Trimming cost V 3 bases and J 4 bases, with 4 bases left between them. The CDR3 has 12 amino acids. The CDR3 loop reads CASSFAGNTIYF. In DNA, the CDR3 is TGTGCCAGCAGTTTCGCAGGAAACACCATATATTTT.

Only a few counts were recorded for this clonotype. The rearrangement uses TRBV12-3 or TRBV12-4 and TRBJ2-5; 9 nucleotides match TRBD1. Trimming cost V 6 bases and J 6 bases; bases outside gene matches: 11. CDR3 length: 15 residues. This CDR3 is CASSQPDRGLQTQYF. Written as DNA, the CDR3 is TGTGCCAGCAGCCAACCGGACAGGGGCCTTCAGACCCAGTACTTC.

This clonotype was recorded a few times. This chain uses TRBV28 with TRBJ2-4; 10 nucleotides agree with TRBD1. Looked up from germline, CDR1 is MDHEN and CDR2 is SYDVKM. The junction had 11 bases not matched to a gene; V was cut back by 6 bases and J by 3 bases. The CDR3 extends over 17 amino acids. The CDR3, as DNA: TGTGCCAGCAGCTCTCGGGGGACAGGGGTGTACAAAAACATTCAGTACTTC. It is translated as CASSSRGTGVYKNIQYF.

Note on this clonotype: The junction departs from the called germline gene at one end, perhaps through a read error. The chain employs TRBV20-1 and TRBJ2-7, with no clear D. The CDR3 contains 11 residues. CDR1 and CDR2 from the germline V gene are DFQATT and SNEGSKA (reference sequence). CDR3 DNA: TGCAGTGTTAGAGAATCCTACGAGCAGTACTTC. Amino acid sequence: CSVRESYEQYF.

This clonotype was recorded a few times. The rearrangement links TRBV28 to TRBJ2-2; 7 bases match TRBD1. The germline gives CDR1 MDHEN, CDR2 SYDVKM. After removal of 5 bases from V and 3 bases from J, the junction contained 3 bases not matched to a gene. The CDR3 consists of 14 residues. CDR3 protein: CASSSQGDTGELFF. CDR3 nucleotides: TGTGCCAGCAGTAGTCAGGGGGACACCGGGGAGCTGTTTTTT.

V usage is TRBV7-9 and J usage is TRBJ2-4; no reliable D call. Germline-derived CDR1 and CDR2 are SEHNR and FQNEAQ (reference sequence). V shed 1 base and J shed 7 bases, with 14 bases lying between them. The CDR3 covers 15 residues. This chain's CDR3 is CASSLDLGYGNIQYF. The CDR3 DNA sequence: TGTGCCAGCAGCTTAGATCTTGGATATGGGAACATTCAGTACTTC.

Only a few counts were recorded for this clonotype. The chain carries TRBV29-1 and TRBJ2-7; D possibly corresponds to TRBD2 (5 bases). V lost 0 bases to trimming and J lost 4 bases, with 7 bases between them. The germline V gene encodes CDR1 SQVTM and CDR2 ANQGSEA. The CDR3 is made up of 12 amino acids. The CDR3 DNA sequence: TGCAGCGTTGAAGATGGGAGTTACGAGCAGTACTTC. Its translation: CSVEDGSYEQYF.

This clonotype was recorded a few times. The chain combines TRBV5-1 with TRBJ1-2; 9 bases line up with TRBD1. V shed 4 bases, J shed 5 bases, and the junction held 9 bases outside the gene matches. Per germline, CDR1 SGHRS and CDR2 YFSETQ. This CDR3 is 15 amino acids long. The CDR3 sequence is CASSIGGTGRYGYTF. The CDR3 DNA follows: TGCGCCAGCAGCATAGGCGGGACAGGGAGATATGGCTACACCTTC. Complete variable domain (other parts from reference TRBV5-1 and TRBJ1-2): KAGVTQTPRYLIKTRGQQVTLSCSPISGHRSVSWYQQTPGQGLQFLFEYFSETQRNKGNFPGRFSGRQFSNSRSEMNVSTLELGDSALYLCASSIGGTGRYGYTFGSGTRLTVV.

This clonotype was seen only a few times. This chain links TRBV12-3 or TRBV12-4 with TRBJ1-5, with 9 bases identical to TRBD1. This CDR3 contains 15 residues. V shed 6 bases, J shed 7 bases, and the junction held 10 bases outside the gene matches. The CDR3 bases are TGTGCCAGCAGCCCTGGGACAGGGAGAAACCAGCCCCAGCATTTT. This gives the protein CASSPGTGRNQPQHF.

A note on this clonotype: This sequence may be a read error, since a much larger clone differs from it by one base. This chain connects TRBV12-3 or TRBV12-4 to TRBJ2-7; D not certain. This CDR3 region has 12 residues. CDR3 sequence: CARSLKAYEQYF. For the CDR3, the DNA is TGTGCCAGAAGTTTAAAGGCATACGAGCAGTACTTC.

This clonotype was observed at least ten times. This chain uses TRBV10-3 with TRBJ1-4; possible D gene TRBD1, 5 bases. Germline V gives CDR1 ENHRY, CDR2 SYGVKD. The V end was cut by 1 base, the J end by 4 bases, with 10 bases between. The CDR3 is 15 residues long. The CDR3 sequence is CAISELRQLNEKLFF. The CDR3 nucleotides are TGTGCCATCAGTGAGTTGAGACAGCTTAATGAAAAACTGTTTTTT.

About this clonotype itself: Relative to the germline gene, one junction end is altered; a read error may explain this. V is TRBV11-2 and J is TRBJ2-1; 12 nucleotides line up with TRBD2. The CDR3 length is 18 residues. Germline CDR1 SGHAT, CDR2 FQNNGV. CDR3 region: CASSLGGASGRVYSEQFF. CDR3 DNA: TGTGCCAGCAGCTTAGGGGGGGCTAGCGGGAGGGTTTACAGTGAGCAGTTCTTC.

This clonotype has more than one count but fewer than ten. J is TRBJ2-1 and V is TRBV29-1; TRBD1 aligns across 7 bases. Germline CDR1 is SQVTM and CDR2 is ANQGSEA. Trimming at V came to 5 bases and at J to 5 bases, leaving 9 bases not matched to a gene. The CDR3 sequence is 14 residues long. CDR3 amino acids: CSVKQGWRHNEQFF. Written as DNA, the CDR3 is TGCAGCGTTAAACAGGGGTGGCGGCACAATGAGCAGTTCTTC.

In its sample, this clonotype was seen a few times. This sequence joins TRBV9 and TRBJ2-1; D is possibly TRBD1 (6 bases). The germline V and J ends were trimmed by 4 bases and 1 base, with 18 bases remaining between them. The CDR3 is 17 amino acids. Germline CDR1 SGDLS, CDR2 YYNGEE. This CDR3 is CASSPLGTGWSYNEQFF. The DNA for the CDR3 is TGTGCCAGCAGCCCGTTAGGAACAGGGTGGTCCTACAATGAGCAGTTCTTC.

A few counts support this clonotype. This chain connects TRBV7-7 to TRBJ2-7, with TRBD2 matching over 12 bases. Looked up from germline, CDR1 is SSHAT and CDR2 is FNYEAQ (reference sequence). Trimming took 5 bases from V and 5 from J; bases not matched to a gene: 7. The CDR3 is 15 residues long. CDR3 bases: TGTGCCAGCAGCCCTAGACTAGCGGGAGTTAACGAGCAGTACTTC. As protein: CASSPRLAGVNEQYF.

The genes are TRBV3-1 and TRBJ2-1, with TRBD2 matching over 11 bases. V gave up 4 bases and J gave up 7 bases; unmatched junction bases: 6. CDR1 and CDR2 from the germline V gene are LGHDT and YNNKEL (reference sequence). This CDR3 contains 15 residues. CDR3 nucleotides: TGTGCCAGCAGCCTCTTTCTAGCGGGAGGAAATGAGCAGTTCTTC. Translating gives CASSLFLAGGNEQFF.